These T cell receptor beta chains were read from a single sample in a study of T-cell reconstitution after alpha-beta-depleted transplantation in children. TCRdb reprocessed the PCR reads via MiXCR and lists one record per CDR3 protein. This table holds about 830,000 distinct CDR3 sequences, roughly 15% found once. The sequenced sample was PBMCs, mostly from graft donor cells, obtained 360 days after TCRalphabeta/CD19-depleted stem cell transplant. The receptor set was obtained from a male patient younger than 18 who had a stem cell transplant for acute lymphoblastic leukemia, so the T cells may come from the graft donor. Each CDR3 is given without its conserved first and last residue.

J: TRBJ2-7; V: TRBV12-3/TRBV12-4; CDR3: ASSSPGNEQY
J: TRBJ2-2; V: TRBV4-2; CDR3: ASRLGAGGTGELF
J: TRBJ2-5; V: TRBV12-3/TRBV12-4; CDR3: ASRRRGKETQY
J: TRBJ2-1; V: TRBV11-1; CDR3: ASSSPIAGGVKSYNEQF
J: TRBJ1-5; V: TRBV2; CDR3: TSCFNSNQPQH
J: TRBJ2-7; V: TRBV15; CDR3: ATSRLSGTGANEQY
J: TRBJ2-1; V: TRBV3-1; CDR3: ASSQDPQGHEQF
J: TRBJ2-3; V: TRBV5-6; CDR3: ASSLVLLGDTQY
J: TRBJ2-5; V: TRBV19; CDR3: ASSWTSFGETQY
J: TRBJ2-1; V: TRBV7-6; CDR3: ASSSVSPLNSPRGHNEQF
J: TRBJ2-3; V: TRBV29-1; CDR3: SVEPRLASSSTDTQY
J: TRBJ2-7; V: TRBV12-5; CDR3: ASGLGKGTVSYEQY
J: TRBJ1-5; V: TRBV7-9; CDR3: ASSTEGGVNQPQH
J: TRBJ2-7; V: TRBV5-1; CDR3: ASSRNSEQY
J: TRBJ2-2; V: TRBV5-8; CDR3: ASSAGRTNTGELF
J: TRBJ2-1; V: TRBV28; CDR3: ASFRRGFYNEQF
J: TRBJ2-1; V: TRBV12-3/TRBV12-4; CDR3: ASSDQTRQGANEQF
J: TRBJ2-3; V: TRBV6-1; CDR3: ASRRSSPGPRSTDTQY
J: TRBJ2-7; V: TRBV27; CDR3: ASSKDRGSYEQY
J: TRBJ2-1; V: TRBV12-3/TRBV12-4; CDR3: ASRPPSGSSYNEQF
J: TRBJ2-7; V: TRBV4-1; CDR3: ASSQDSGTGGFEQY
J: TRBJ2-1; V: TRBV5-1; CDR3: ASSHRRNVWYNEQF
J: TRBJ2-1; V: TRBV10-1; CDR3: ASSGSPLGEQF
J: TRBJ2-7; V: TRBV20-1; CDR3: SASSGRAWREQY
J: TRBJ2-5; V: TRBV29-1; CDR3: SVNRYQETQY
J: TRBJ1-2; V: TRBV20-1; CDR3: SALSRVDRGFFNYGYT
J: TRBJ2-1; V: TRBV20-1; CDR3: RVSGRAYNEQF
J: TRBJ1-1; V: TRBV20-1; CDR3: SASAGAGRYTEAF
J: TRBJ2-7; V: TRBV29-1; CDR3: SVLASGSYEQY
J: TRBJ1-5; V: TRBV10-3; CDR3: AISKGQVNQPQH
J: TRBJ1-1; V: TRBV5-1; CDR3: ASSLLGTGAEAF
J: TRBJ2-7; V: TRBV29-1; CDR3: SVGEGVGFGEQY
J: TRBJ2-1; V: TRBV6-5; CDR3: ASSLGQGRVGQF
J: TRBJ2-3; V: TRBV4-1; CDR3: ASSQEGGLAGVTDTQY
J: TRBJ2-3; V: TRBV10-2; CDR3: ASRPRGLDTQY
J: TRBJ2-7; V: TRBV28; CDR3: ASSSDREGLPREYEQY
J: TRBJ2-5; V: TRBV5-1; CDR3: ASSLGPQETQY
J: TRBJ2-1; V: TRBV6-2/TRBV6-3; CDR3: ASRPRWQREFHNEQF
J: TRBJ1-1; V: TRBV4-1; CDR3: ASSGKGYMNTEAF
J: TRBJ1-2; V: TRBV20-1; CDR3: SASRGQARA
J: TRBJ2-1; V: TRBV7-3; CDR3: ASSSSRTSGTPYNEQF
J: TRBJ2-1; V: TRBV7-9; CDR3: ASSLEVLGTYNEQF